These 19 T cell receptor beta chains share one sample of origin, sequenced in a study of PD-L1 blockade in urothelial cancer. Repertoires were generated with immunoSEQ multiplex PCR, while TCRdb's copy carries only in-frame clones and drops some. Among approximately 100,000 clones, approximately 85% were seen once, and the ten largest hold about 2.2%. Here the sequenced sample was PBMCs, taken around atezolizumab (anti-PD-L1) treatment. These receptors were collected from a man aged 45-65 years with urothelial cancer.

The gene calls are TRBV5-1 and TRBJ2-7, with D perhaps TRBD2 (5 bases). CDR1 SGHRS and CDR2 YFSETQ come from the germline V gene. The length of the CDR3 is 16 residues. The V end lost 0 bases, the J end lost 0 bases, and 13 bases lay between the germline ends. The CDR3 nucleotides are TGCGCCAGCAGCTTGGGCCCGGGTGGAGGCTCCTACGAGCAGTACTTC. Its protein is CASSLGPGGGSYEQYF.

The chain has TRBV2 and TRBJ2-3; D is possibly TRBD2 (6 bases). Germline V gene lookup returns CDR1 SNHLY and CDR2 FYNNEI. The CDR3 sequence is 15 residues long. The V and J ends lost 4 bases and 0 bases respectively, with 11 bases between them. CDR3 protein: CASSGVGTSTDTQYF. The DNA for the CDR3 is TGTGCCAGCAGTGGTGTCGGGACTAGCACAGATACGCAGTATTTT.

The chain links TRBV28 to TRBJ1-2, with D possibly matching TRBD1 (5 bases). The CDR3 has 14 residues. The germline V gene encodes CDR1 MDHEN and CDR2 SYDVKM. Trimming took off 6 bases at V and 1 base at J, with 12 bases between the two ends. CDR3 DNA sequence: TGTGCCAGCAGAACGGGGGTATATAACTATGGCTACACCTTC. It translates to CASRTGVYNYGYTF.

The chain recombines TRBV5-1 with TRBJ2-1; TRBD1 is a possible D gene (5 bases). The CDR3 runs to 14 residues. Germline V gives CDR1 SGHRS, CDR2 YFSETQ. V was clipped by 0 bases and J by 8 bases, with 12 bases between them. CDR3 in DNA: TGCGCCAGCAGCTTGGGATTAGGGGTGGATGAGCAGTTCTTC. This gives the protein CASSLGLGVDEQFF.

The V gene is TRBV13, the J gene TRBJ2-1; TRBD2 matches at 9 bases. The trim removed 5 bases at V and 0 bases at J, leaving 11 bases unmatched. From germline, CDR1 is PRHDT and CDR2 FYEKMQ (reference sequence). The CDR3 runs to 18 residues. This CDR3 is CASSRRTSAVISYNEQFF. The CDR3 DNA follows: TGTGCCAGCAGCCGACGGACTAGCGCCGTAATCTCCTACAATGAGCAGTTCTTC.

This clone was seen more than once but under ten times. The chain uses TRBV28 and TRBJ1-4; 8 bases agree with TRBD1. Germline lookup yields CDR1 MDHEN and CDR2 SYDVKM. There are 15 residues in the CDR3. V lost 2 bases to trimming and J lost 7 bases; unmatched junction nucleotides: 6. The CDR3, as DNA: TGTGCCAGCAGTTTACCTGGGACAGGTTCTGAAAAACTGTTTTTT. Its translation is CASSLPGTGSEKLFF.

This clone occurred once. The rearrangement uses TRBV9 and TRBJ2-5; 7 nucleotides line up with TRBD2. The CDR3 extends over 16 amino acids. Germline V lookup: CDR1 SGDLS, CDR2 YYNGEE. Losses at the gene ends were 0 bases for V and 5 bases for J; bases not matched to a gene: 10. In DNA, the CDR3 is TGTGCCAGCAGCGTAGAAGGAGGCGGGAGTTGGGAGACCCAGTACTTC. It is translated as CASSVEGGGSWETQYF.

The CDR3 bases are TGTGCCAGCAGCGTAGGGCTTCAGGGTCAGTTCTTC. Protein product: CASSVGLQGQFF. The chain uses TRBV9 and TRBJ2-1; a weak D match, TRBD1 (5 bases). The germline V gene encodes CDR1 SGDLS and CDR2 YYNGEE. Trimming removed 0 bases from V and 13 bases from J, with 11 bases in between. The CDR3 length is 12 residues.

The chain recombines TRBV5-1 with TRBJ2-7; D may be TRBD2 (5 bases). The ends were cut back, 0 bases at V and 7 bases at J, with 26 bases in the middle. The CDR3 length is 18 residues. Germline loops: CDR1 SGHRS, CDR2 YFSETQ. Here the CDR3 DNA reads TGCGCCAGCAGCTTGGTAATATCGTCGGGATCTTACTCGGGAGAGCAGTACTTC. As protein: CASSLVISSGSYSGEQYF.

The chain recombines TRBV29-1 with TRBJ1-1, with a possible D match to TRBD1 (6 bases). Germline V gives CDR1 SQVTM, CDR2 ANQGSEA. Trimming left V 7 bases short and J 7 bases short, with 19 bases between. CDR3 length: 13 amino acids. DNA of the CDR3: TGCAGCGGAACGGGACAAGGGCGACATGAAGCTTTCTTT. Translation: CSGTGQGRHEAFF.

CDR3 sequence: CASSLASGTSGNNEQFF. The CDR3 DNA reads as TGCGCCAGCAGCTTGGCATCCGGGACTAGCGGCAACAATGAGCAGTTCTTC. The chain joins TRBV5-1 to TRBJ2-1, with TRBD2 identical over 11 bases. Germline V gene lookup returns CDR1 SGHRS and CDR2 YFSETQ. V trimming: 0 bases; J trimming: 5 bases; junction bases outside the gene matches: 7. This CDR3 has 17 amino acids.

The chain uses TRBV7-9 and TRBJ1-1, with 8 bases matching TRBD1. V gave up 3 bases and J gave up 7 bases; unmatched junction bases: 4. CDR1 is SEHNR and CDR2 is FQNEAQ in the germline V gene (reference sequence). There are 13 residues in the CDR3. CDR3 nucleotide sequence: TGTGCCAGCAGCTTTGCAGGGGGCGGTGAAGCTTTCTTT. Translating it yields CASSFAGGGEAFF.

The chain employs TRBV30 and TRBJ2-5; weak D call: TRBD1 (6 bases). The germline V gene has CDR1 GTSNPN and CDR2 SVGIG (reference sequence). The CDR3 is 15 residues long. V lost 2 bases and J lost 0, with 13 bases in between. The CDR3 reads CAWSSGQLDQETQYF. CDR3 coding DNA: TGTGCCTGGAGTAGTGGACAGCTGGACCAAGAGACCCAGTACTTC.

V is TRBV10-2 and J is TRBJ2-7, with D perhaps matching TRBD1 (6 bases). This CDR3 is built from 15 residues. Trimming shortened V by 2 bases and J by 5 bases, and 16 bases separated the two germline ends. Germline V gene lookup returns CDR1 WSHSY and CDR2 SAAADI. CDR3 sequence reads: CASSETRDTVDEQYF. Here the CDR3 DNA reads TGCGCCAGCAGTGAGACCCGGGACACGGTGGACGAGCAGTACTTC.

This clone has just a few counts. J is TRBJ1-5 and V is TRBV5-1; tentative D call: TRBD1 (6 bases). V lost 1 base to trimming and J lost 0 bases, with 11 bases between them. The CDR3 runs 16 residues. Germline CDR1 SGHRS, CDR2 YFSETQ. The CDR3 DNA reads as TGCGCCAGCAGCTTGTGGGGGCTGGATAGCAATCAGCCCCAGCATTTT. This gives the protein CASSLWGLDSNQPQHF.

The chain recombines TRBV29-1 with TRBJ2-3; possible D gene TRBD2, 6 bases. Germline lookup yields CDR1 SQVTM and CDR2 ANQGSEA. The CDR3 length is 13 residues. V was clipped by 4 bases and J by 2 bases, with 10 bases between them. CDR3: CSVAGGITDTQYF. Written as DNA, the CDR3 is TGCAGCGTTGCTGGGGGGATCACAGATACGCAGTATTTT.

The chain carries TRBV28 and TRBJ1-4; the match to TRBD1 covers 7 bases. V lost 5 bases, J lost 3 bases, and 6 bases stayed unmatched. CDR3 length: 15 amino acids. Germline values: CDR1 MDHEN, CDR2 SYDVKM. The chain's CDR3 is CASSIRQGSNEKLFF. In DNA form, the CDR3 reads TGTGCCAGCAGTATCCGACAGGGTTCTAATGAAAAACTGTTTTTT.

The chain carries TRBV28 and TRBJ1-2; no clear D gene. V lost 3 bases and J 4 bases, leaving 12 bases between the germline ends. The CDR3 covers 14 residues. Looked up from germline, CDR1 is MDHEN and CDR2 is SYDVKM. CDR3 sequence: CASSLPAAGYGYTF. Here the CDR3 DNA reads TGTGCCAGCAGTTTGCCGGCGGCCGGCTATGGCTACACCTTC.

This chain connects TRBV6-1 to TRBJ1-2; no clear D. This CDR3 has 14 amino acids. Trimming took 5 bases from V and 7 from J, leaving 17 bases between them. Germline CDR1 reads MNHNS; CDR2 reads SASEGT. The CDR3 nucleotides read TGTGCCAGCAGTCCACAGCAATCGGTCAGTGGCTACACCTTC. Its translation is CASSPQQSVSGYTF.